These 30 T cell receptor beta chains originate from one sample sequenced in a study of control samples from healthy donors and cancer patients. Data came from immunoSEQ multiplex PCR; TCRdb stores just in-frame clones and leaves some out. Among roughly 120,000 clones listed, approximately 90% were seen once. Sequenced sample: blood. The origin of the receptors is a woman younger than 35 in good health.

The J gene is TRBJ1-3, the V gene TRBV11-3; D is possibly TRBD1 (5 bases). Trimming took off 6 bases at V and 0 bases at J, with 9 bases between the two ends. The CDR3 runs to 14 residues. CDR1 SGHNT and CDR2 YENEEA come from the germline V gene. In nucleotides, the CDR3 is TGTGCCAGCAGTGACAGCAACTCTGGAAACACCATATATTTT. Translated, it gives CASSDSNSGNTIYF.

The V gene is TRBV27, the J gene TRBJ1-6; 9 positions agree with TRBD1. The junction had 6 bases not matched to a gene; V was cut back by 5 bases and J by 7 bases. This CDR3 contains 15 residues. CDR1 MNHEY and CDR2 SMNVEV come from the germline V gene (reference sequence). This CDR3 reads CASSTTGQGNSPLHF. CDR3 in DNA: TGTGCCAGCAGTACCACGGGACAGGGCAATTCACCCCTCCACTTT.

The chain couples TRBV30 to TRBJ1-2, with no clear D. V dropped 3 bases and J dropped 8 bases, with 13 bases sitting between them. This CDR3 spans 12 amino acids. From germline, CDR1 is GTSNPN and CDR2 SVGIG (reference sequence). In DNA form, the CDR3 reads TGTGCCTGGAGGGGCTCGGGTCAGGGCTACACCTTC. Protein product: CAWRGSGQGYTF.

CDR3 protein: CASSHGQEWTGYTF. The CDR3 bases are TGTGCCAGCAGTCATGGCCAGGAGTGGACCGGCTACACCTTC. The J gene is TRBJ1-2, the V gene TRBV28; D gene unclear. There are 14 residues in the CDR3. Germline V lookup: CDR1 MDHEN, CDR2 SYDVKM. V shed 5 bases and J shed 8 bases, with 18 bases lying between them.

The J gene is TRBJ2-7, the V gene TRBV5-1; D is ambiguous. Trimming cost V 4 bases and J 0 bases, with 5 bases left between them. The CDR3 totals 12 residues. In germline, CDR1 is SGHRS, CDR2 YFSETQ. The CDR3 is CASSPASYEQYF. In DNA form, the CDR3 reads TGCGCCAGCAGCCCCGCCTCCTACGAGCAGTACTTC.

V is TRBV6-5 and J is TRBJ1-3; 8 bases line up with TRBD1. Losses at the gene ends were 0 bases for V and 8 bases for J; bases not matched to a gene: 6. The CDR3 is 15 amino acids. In germline, CDR1 is MNHEY, CDR2 SVGAGI. DNA for the CDR3: TGTGCCAGCAGTTACTCAGACCAGGGGGCGTACACCATATATTTT. This codes for CASSYSDQGAYTIYF.

In regard to this clone: The same CDR3 can be traced to other DNA sequences in this sample. The chain recombines TRBV27 with TRBJ1-2; D gene ambiguous. Germline CDR1 and CDR2: MNHEY and SMNVEV (reference sequence). This CDR3 contains 13 residues. The germline V and J ends were trimmed by 2 bases and 2 bases, with 6 bases remaining between them. CDR3 residues: CASSLGQNYGYTF. The CDR3, as DNA: TGTGCCAGCAGTTTAGGGCAGAACTATGGCTACACCTTC.

This chain joins TRBV5-6 and TRBJ2-4; D might be TRBD1 (6 bases). From germline, CDR1 is SGHDT and CDR2 YYEEEE. CDR3 size: 11 residues. V lost 2 bases and J 11 bases, leaving 8 bases between the germline ends. CDR3 residues: CASSFGQLQYF. The DNA of the CDR3 is TGTGCCAGCAGCTTCGGACAGCTTCAGTACTTC.

The rearrangement uses TRBV28 and TRBJ2-3; no definite D call. This CDR3 comprises 13 residues. V was trimmed by 5 bases and J by 2 bases, leaving 8 bases between them. Germline CDR1 reads MDHEN; CDR2 reads SYDVKM. CDR3 nucleotide sequence: TGTGCCAGCAGTCTTACCGCCACAGATACGCAGTATTTT. Translating it yields CASSLTATDTQYF. Supplemented by reference TRBV28 and TRBJ2-3, the full variable domain reads DVKVTQSSRYLVKRTGEKVFLECVQDMDHENMFWYRQDPGLGLRLIYFSYDVKMKEKGDIPEGYSVSREKKERFSLILESASTNQTSMYLCASSLTATDTQYFGPGTRLTVL.

This chain uses TRBV9 with TRBJ2-5; perhaps TRBD2 as D (7 bases). CDR1 SGDLS and CDR2 YYNGEE come from the germline V gene. V lost 3 bases and J 5 bases, leaving 17 bases between the germline ends. This CDR3 contains 15 residues. The DNA of the CDR3 is TGTGCCAGCAGCGCGGGGGGCGCGAGGCGGGAGACCCAGTACTTC. It specifies CASSAGGARRETQYF.

The chain joins TRBV11-2 to TRBJ1-2; 10 bases line up with TRBD1. This CDR3 contains 14 residues. Germline V gene lookup returns CDR1 SGHAT and CDR2 FQNNGV. V lost 4 bases, J lost 7 bases, and 6 bases stayed unmatched. The CDR3: CASSSTTGGSGYTF. Here the CDR3 DNA reads TGTGCCAGCAGCTCTACGACAGGGGGCAGTGGCTACACCTTC.

V gene TRBV6-5 combines with J gene TRBJ1-2; TRBD1 agrees at 7 bases. The CDR3 is 15 amino acids. Losses at the gene ends were 5 bases for V and 2 bases for J; bases not matched to a gene: 8. Germline V CDR1 and CDR2: MNHEY, SVGAGI. CDR3 sequence (DNA): TGTGCCAGCAGTCGGGACAGCTTCTTCAACTATGGCTACACCTTC. This codes for CASSRDSFFNYGYTF.

The chain recombines TRBV11-2 with TRBJ1-5; the D is unclear. V dropped 2 bases and J dropped 3 bases, with 5 bases sitting between them. Germline CDR1 SGHAT, CDR2 FQNNGV. The CDR3 contains 13 residues. The CDR3, as DNA: TGTGCCAGCAGCTTAAGACACAATCAGCCCCAGCATTTT. The encoded protein is CASSLRHNQPQHF. The entire variable domain, with the rest obtained from reference TRBV11-2 and TRBJ1-5, is as follows: EAGVAQSPRYKIIEKRQSVAFWCNPISGHATLYWYQQILGQGPKLLIQFQNNGVVDDSQLPKDRFSAERLKGVDSTLKIQPAKLEDSAVYLCASSLRHNQPQHFGDGTRLSIL.

This rearrangement joins TRBV7-2 to TRBJ2-7; D not certain. The V gene lost 5 bases and the J gene lost 3 bases, with 5 bases spanning the gap. The CDR3 totals 11 residues. CDR1 is SGHTA and CDR2 is FQGNSA in the germline V gene. CDR3 amino acids: CASSPGYEQYF. The CDR3 bases are TGTGCCAGCAGCCCTGGCTACGAGCAGTACTTC.

The gene calls are TRBV28 and TRBJ2-7; 8 bases match TRBD2. Germline V gives CDR1 MDHEN, CDR2 SYDVKM. The V segment lost 9 bases and the J segment 3 bases; nucleotides outside the gene matches: 4. The CDR3 length is 12 residues. This CDR3 reads CASSSGFYEQYF. The DNA for the CDR3 is TGTGCCAGTTCTAGCGGGTTCTACGAGCAGTACTTC. The full variable domain, rest sourced from reference TRBV28 and TRBJ2-7, is DVKVTQSSRYLVKRTGEKVFLECVQDMDHENMFWYRQDPGLGLRLIYFSYDVKMKEKGDIPEGYSVSREKKERFSLILESASTNQTSMYLCASSSGFYEQYFGPGTRLTVT.

The chain recombines TRBV19 with TRBJ2-3, with D possibly TRBD2 on 6 matching bases. CDR1 is LNHDA, CDR2 SQIVND, per germline (reference sequence). V was pared by 3 bases and J by 4 bases, with 11 bases between. The CDR3 length is 14 residues. The CDR3, as DNA: TGTGCCAGTAGTATTGGCGGGGACGCAGATACGCAGTATTTT. Protein sequence: CASSIGGDADTQYF.

J is TRBJ2-5 and V is TRBV2, with unresolved D. In germline, CDR1 is SNHLY, CDR2 FYNNEI. Trimming stripped 1 base from V and 4 bases from J, with 13 bases between. The CDR3 runs 15 residues. CDR3 DNA sequence: TGTGCCAGCAGTGAAGAACAAACCCTAGGAGAGACCCAGTACTTC. It yields the protein CASSEEQTLGETQYF. Full variable domain (outside the CDR3, taken from reference TRBV2 and TRBJ2-5): EPEVTQTPSHQVTQMGQEVILRCVPISNHLYFYWYRQILGQKVEFLVSFYNNEISEKSEIFDDQFSVERPDGSNFTLKIRSTKLEDSAMYFCASSEEQTLGETQYFGPGTRLLVL.

The chain couples TRBV5-1 to TRBJ2-5; 8 positions agree with TRBD2. Trimming cost V 2 bases and J 4 bases; bases outside gene matches: 1. CDR3 size: 13 residues. Germline values: CDR1 SGHRS, CDR2 YFSETQ. The CDR3 protein is CASSFAGGETQYF. The CDR3 DNA reads TGCGCCAGCAGCTTTGCGGGGGGAGAGACCCAGTACTTC.

The chain has TRBV9 and TRBJ1-2; TRBD1 is a possible D gene (5 bases). The CDR3 spans 14 residues. CDR1 SGDLS and CDR2 YYNGEE come from the germline V gene. Trimming cost V 3 bases and J 0 bases, with 9 bases left between them. The CDR3 bases are TGTGCCAGCAGCGCGGACATGTCTAACTATGGCTACACCTTC. It yields the protein CASSADMSNYGYTF.

The rearrangement uses TRBV2 and TRBJ2-6, with 8 bases lining up with TRBD2. V lost 7 bases and J lost 3; bases outside the gene matches: 23. Per germline, CDR1 SNHLY and CDR2 FYNNEI. The CDR3 has 21 amino acids. CDR3 nucleotide sequence: TGTGCCAGCAACCCCGCAGGTTTCGGACTAGCCAGAGGGAGTGGGGCCAACGTCCTGACTTTC. Translation gives CASNPAGFGLARGSGANVLTF.

This chain joins TRBV28 and TRBJ1-2; D is unclear. V lost 5 bases and J 2 bases, leaving 9 bases between the germline ends. The CDR3 extends over 13 amino acids. Per germline, CDR1 MDHEN and CDR2 SYDVKM. The CDR3: CASSRHLNYGYTF. The CDR3 nucleotides read TGTGCCAGCAGTCGCCACCTAAACTATGGCTACACCTTC.

The chain has TRBV11-3 and TRBJ2-7; TRBD1 agrees at 7 bases. Germline V gene sequence: CDR1 SGHNT, CDR2 YENEEA. CDR3 length: 18 amino acids. V lost 1 base to trimming and J lost 3 bases; unmatched junction nucleotides: 15. The CDR3 is CASSLVDQAGGFFYEQYF. DNA for the CDR3: TGTGCCAGCAGCTTAGTTGACCAGGCAGGGGGTTTTTTCTACGAGCAGTACTTC.

CDR3 sequence reads: CASSFPSGLRYEQYF. The CDR3 DNA reads as TGTGCCAGCAGTTTTCCCTCGGGCCTACGCTACGAGCAGTACTTC. The chain is built from TRBV28 and TRBJ2-7; D is ambiguous. Germline V gene sequence: CDR1 MDHEN, CDR2 SYDVKM. The CDR3 totals 15 residues. V lost 3 bases and J lost 3, with 15 bases in between.

The chain uses TRBV24-1 and TRBJ2-7, with 11 positions matching TRBD1. V lost 8 bases to trimming and J lost 2 bases; unmatched junction nucleotides: 10. The CDR3 is 16 residues long. Per germline, CDR1 KGHDR and CDR2 SFDVKD. For the CDR3, the DNA is TGTGCCACCATCTGGCTCCGGGACAGGGGGACCTACGAGCAGTACTTC. This sequence encodes CATIWLRDRGTYEQYF.

The rearrangement uses TRBV29-1 and TRBJ1-2; possible D gene TRBD1, 5 bases. CDR3 length: 14 amino acids. The germline CDR1 and CDR2 sequences are SQVTM and ANQGSEA. Trimming cost V 3 bases and J 6 bases, with 17 bases left between them. CDR3 nucleotides: TGCAGCGTTGATCCCCCGCGGGGGTCGGATGGCTACACCTTC. It is translated as CSVDPPRGSDGYTF.

The chain joins TRBV10-3 to TRBJ2-3; a weak D match, TRBD1 (6 bases). Trimming removed 6 bases from V and 0 bases from J, with 7 bases in between. Germline-derived CDR1 and CDR2 are ENHRY and SYGVKD. CDR3 length: 13 residues. In DNA form, the CDR3 reads TGTGCCATCAGAGGACAGAGCACAGATACGCAGTATTTT. This translates into CAIRGQSTDTQYF.

The chain combines TRBV6-5 with TRBJ2-7; 7 nucleotides agree with TRBD2. V lost 5 bases, J lost 0 bases, and 7 bases stayed unmatched. Germline V CDR1 and CDR2: MNHEY, SVGAGI. This CDR3 is 15 amino acids long. Here the CDR3 DNA reads TGTGCCAGCAGTCCCTTAGCGGGTAGCTCCTACGAGCAGTACTTC. This translates into CASSPLAGSSYEQYF.

This clone was recorded once. V and J are TRBV15 and TRBJ1-1; D perhaps matches TRBD1 (5 bases). V shed 8 bases and J shed 1 base, with 11 bases lying between them. This CDR3 contains 13 residues. The V gene's germline CDR1 is LNHNV and CDR2 YYDKDF (reference sequence). The CDR3 DNA reads as TGTGCCACCTGTAGGACACGGAACACTGAAGCTTTCTTT. Translating it yields CATCRTRNTEAFF.

The V and J genes are TRBV7-2 and TRBJ2-2; the D is unclear. V gave up 3 bases and J gave up 0 bases, with 8 bases separating them. The CDR3 has 15 residues. The germline gives CDR1 SGHTA, CDR2 FQGNSA. CDR3 amino acids: CASSFVISNTGELFF. CDR3 DNA: TGTGCCAGCAGCTTCGTAATTTCGAACACCGGGGAGCTGTTTTTT.

This clone has a handful of counts. The V gene is TRBV24-1, the J gene TRBJ1-5; no definite D call. Between the trimmed V and J ends, which lost 1 base and 3 bases, there was a span of 12 bases. Germline V gene sequence: CDR1 KGHDR, CDR2 SFDVKD. This CDR3 region has 16 residues. Here the CDR3 DNA reads TGTGCCACCAGTGATTTAGCAAGGAACACCAATCAGCCCCAGCATTTT. Residues: CATSDLARNTNQPQHF.